These T cell receptor beta chains were read from a single sample in a study of T cell repertoires in cytomegalovirus infection. TCRdb analysed the reads with MiXCR anew, one entry per CDR3 protein. The sample contains about 160,000 distinct CDR3 sequences, 15% to 20% of which appear only once. The specimen sequenced was CD8+ T cells from PBMCs. The receptor set was obtained from a human donor in good health (CMV status not recorded). Some clones in this sample may be carry-over from other donors' samples. Each CDR3 is given with its conserved first and last residue. Fields, in order: J gene, V gene, D gene, clone size, CDR3 DNA, CDR3 protein. A D gene is named only where the DNA matches it firmly. Clone size appears in some rows only: once, few, many, or a class for an expanded clone.

>TRBJ2-7|TRBV20-1|TRBD1|NA
TGCAGTGCTAGAGGCTGGACAGGGGCCTACGAGCAGTACTTC
CSARGWTGAYEQYF
>TRBJ1-1|TRBV7-9|NA|once
TGTGCCTGCAACGGGGGTGCGGGTACTGAAGCTTTCTTT
CACNGGAGTEAFF
>TRBJ1-4|TRBV7-2|TRBD1|NA
TGTGCCAGCAGCCCCGACAGGGCTGGAAAACTGTTTTTT
CASSPDRAGKLFF
>TRBJ1-1|TRBV7-9|NA|few
TGTGCCAGCAGCCCCCCAGGGTGGGAAGCTTTCTTT
CASSPPGWEAFF
>TRBJ1-5|TRBV20-1|NA|NA
TGCAGTGCTAGAAAGGCGGAAAATCAGCCCCAGCATTTT
CSARKAENQPQHF
>TRBJ1-2|TRBV20-1|TRBD1|NA
TGCATAGGGGACAGAATTACGTCTAACTATGGCTACACCTTC
CIGDRITSNYGYTF
>TRBJ2-2|TRBV6-2/TRBV6-3|TRBD1|NA
TGTGCCAGCAGTTACTCAAACCTGGACAGGGTCAGCGGGGAGCTGTTTTTT
CASSYSNLDRVSGELFF
>TRBJ2-7|TRBV20-1|TRBD1|NA
TGCAGTGCGATTGACAGGGATTTCTCCTACGAGCAGTACTTC
CSAIDRDFSYEQYF
>TRBJ2-7|TRBV6-2/TRBV6-3|TRBD2|NA
TGTGCCAGCAGTTACTCGGAAATAGCGGGGAGCTACGAGCAGTACTTC
CASSYSEIAGSYEQYF
>TRBJ2-3|TRBV7-3|TRBD1|NA
TGTGCCAGCAGCTTCAAGATCCCGGGACAGGGAGGAGATACGCAGTATTTT
CASSFKIPGQGGDTQYF
>TRBJ2-7|TRBV7-2|NA|few
TGTGCCAGCAGCCTCCGGGACACTTCGTCGAACGAGCAGTACTTC
CASSLRDTSSNEQYF
>TRBJ2-7|TRBV29-1|TRBD1|few
TGCAGCGTGACTGAGGGGGCCGAGCAGTACTTC
CSVTEGAEQYF
>TRBJ2-1|TRBV20-1|NA|NA
TGCAGTGCTAGTTTTAGAGCGGTCTCCTACAATGAGCAGTTCTTC
CSASFRAVSYNEQFF
>TRBJ2-7|TRBV29-1|TRBD1|NA
TGCAGCGTTGAAGGATTGGGCCGGGACAGCTCCTACGAGCAGTACTTC
CSVEGLGRDSSYEQYF